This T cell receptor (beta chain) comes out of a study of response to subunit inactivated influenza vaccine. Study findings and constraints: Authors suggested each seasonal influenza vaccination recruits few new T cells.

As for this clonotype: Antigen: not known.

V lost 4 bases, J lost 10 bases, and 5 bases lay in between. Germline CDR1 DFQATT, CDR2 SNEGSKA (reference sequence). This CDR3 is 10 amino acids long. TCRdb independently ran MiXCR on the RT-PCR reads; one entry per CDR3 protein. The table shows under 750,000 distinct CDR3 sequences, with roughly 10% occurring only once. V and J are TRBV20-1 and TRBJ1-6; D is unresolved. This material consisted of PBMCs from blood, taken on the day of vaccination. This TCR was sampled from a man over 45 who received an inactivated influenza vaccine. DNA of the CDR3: TGCAGTGCTACGGGCTCACCCCTCCACTTT. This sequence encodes CSATGSPLHF.